This is a list of T cell receptor beta chains from one sample in a study of blood T cell repertoires in COVID-19. Here immunoSEQ multiplex PCR was the method, and the copy in TCRdb shows in-frame clones only, minus some. The sample lists 150,000 to 200,000 clones; about 70% were seen once. The specimen was peripheral blood. The receptor source for this set is a woman between 50 and 59 years old with active or convalescent COVID-19. Both conserved end residues are part of each CDR3. The D gene is left open where the match is weak. Size is omitted from some rows. Given values are once, few, many or a class for expanded clones.

J | size | V | D | CDR3 | DNA
TRBJ1-1 | once | TRBV3-1/TRBV3-2 | . | CASRPLGVSNTEAFF | TGTGCCAGCAGGCCCCTCGGGGTTTCGAACACTGAAGCTTTCTTT
TRBJ2-3 | once | TRBV7-9 | TRBD2 | CAFPGTSGVTDTQYF | TGTGCCTTCCCGGGGACTAGCGGGGTTACAGATACGCAGTATTTT
TRBJ2-7 | . | TRBV6-2/TRBV6-3 | TRBD2 | CASSYSISGSSYEQYF | TGTGCCAGCAGTTACTCAATCAGCGGGAGCTCCTACGAGCAGTACTTC
TRBJ1-4 | . | TRBV19 | TRBD1 | CASSPRTGGNEKLFF | TGTGCCAGTAGCCCTAGGACAGGGGGGAACGAAAAACTGTTTTTT
TRBJ1-1 | few | TRBV5-1 | TRBD1 | CASKILPGQGGSEAFF | TGCGCCAGCAAAATCCTCCCCGGACAGGGGGGATCTGAAGCTTTCTTT
TRBJ1-2 | . | TRBV7-2 | . | CASSLEGQGSYGYTF | TGTGCCAGCAGCTTAGAGGGCCAGGGCAGCTATGGCTACACCTTC
TRBJ1-3 | . | TRBV5-6 | TRBD1 | CASSLPYRQGSGNTIYF | TGTGCCAGCAGCTTGCCCTATCGACAGGGTTCTGGAAACACCATATATTTT
TRBJ2-7 | few | TRBV12-2 | . | CASRSHTPGLAGGWDGEQYF | TGTGCAAGTCGCTCCCACACTCCGGGACTAGCGGGAGGGTGGGATGGCGAGCAGTACTTC
TRBJ2-4 | . | TRBV27 | . | CASSPLLPIAKNIQYF | TGTGCCAGCAGTCCCTTGCTTCCTATAGCCAAAAACATTCAGTACTTC
TRBJ2-2 | few | TRBV9 | . | CASSPDYYTGELFF | TGTGCCAGCAGCCCGGACTATTACACCGGGGAGCTGTTTTTT
TRBJ1-5 | . | TRBV19 | . | CASGVRQNQPQHF | TGTGCCAGTGGGGTGAGACAGAATCAGCCCCAGCATTTT
TRBJ2-1 | few | TRBV27 | TRBD1 | CASSLPRDRGFPGRNEQFF | TGTGCCAGCAGTCTACCGCGGGACAGGGGTTTTCCTGGACGGAATGAGCAGTTCTTC
TRBJ1-3 | . | TRBV7-3 | . | CASSLDRRSGNTIYF | TGTGCCAGCAGCTTGGACAGACGCTCTGGAAACACCATATATTTT
TRBJ2-7 | . | TRBV13 | TRBD1 | CASSVNRGLGYEQYF | TGTGCCAGCAGCGTTAACAGGGGGCTAGGGTACGAGCAGTACTTC
TRBJ2-5 | . | TRBV6-2/TRBV6-3 | . | CASSYELGGATAQYF | TGTGCCAGCAGTTACGAGCTTGGGGGGGCAACGGCCCAGTACTTC
TRBJ1-1 | . | TRBV7-2 | TRBD1 | CASSPDRGRTEAFF | TGTGCCAGCAGCCCCGACAGGGGGCGAACTGAAGCTTTCTTT
TRBJ2-7 | . | TRBV9 | TRBD2 | CASSATAGGPSYEQYF | TGTGCCAGCAGCGCAACGGCGGGGGGGCCTTCCTACGAGCAGTACTTC
TRBJ1-3 | . | TRBV5-1 | TRBD1 | CASSPGTGQGFVGNTIYF | TGCGCCAGCAGTCCAGGGACCGGACAGGGTTTCGTTGGAAACACCATATATTTT
TRBJ1-2 | . | TRBV2 | . | CASSEALPAGAIYGYTF | TGTGCCAGCAGTGAAGCGCTTCCCGCAGGGGCTATCTATGGCTACACCTTC
TRBJ2-1 | . | TRBV6-5 | . | CASTPGSVANEQFF | TGTGCCAGCACCCCGGGGAGTGTGGCCAATGAGCAGTTCTTC
TRBJ2-7 | . | TRBV12-3/TRBV12-4 | . | CASRNKVYEQYF | TGTGCCAGCAGGAACAAAGTCTACGAGCAGTACTTC
TRBJ1-2 | . | TRBV7-9 | . | CASSFGGVGYGYTF | TGTGCCAGCAGCTTTGGCGGGGTTGGCTATGGCTACACCTTC